One and the same sample provided the 9 T cell receptor beta chains below, sequenced in a study of blood T cell repertoires in COVID-19. Repertoires were generated with immunoSEQ multiplex PCR, while TCRdb's copy carries only in-frame clones and drops some. The sample consists of about 160,000 clones, roughly 85% of them appearing once. The sample was PBMCs or T cells enriched from blood (not recorded which). Receptors were obtained from a man between 60 and 75 years old who had recovered from COVID-19.

CDR3 nucleotides: TGTGCCAGCAAGTTGGGGGGGGGCACAGATACGCAGTATTTT. It codes for CASKLGGGTDTQYF. The J gene is TRBJ2-3, the V gene TRBV27, with 7 bases lining up with TRBD2. The trim removed 7 bases at V and 1 base at J, leaving 5 bases unmatched. Germline assignment: CDR1 MNHEY and CDR2 SMNVEV (reference sequence). The CDR3 covers 14 residues.

This clone was counted once. CDR3 in amino acids: CASSPITGTRNQPQHF. Here the CDR3 DNA reads TGTGCCAGCAGCCCTATAACAGGGACCCGCAATCAGCCCCAGCATTTT. J is TRBJ1-5 and V is TRBV2; maybe TRBD1 (6 bases). Germline CDR1 reads SNHLY; CDR2 reads FYNNEI. With 6 bases removed from V and 2 bases from J, the gap between germline ends came to 17 bases. The CDR3 runs 16 residues.

The chain carries TRBV11-2 and TRBJ2-2; TRBD2 is a possible D gene (7 bases). The CDR3 length is 17 residues. Germline CDR1 and CDR2: SGHAT and FQNNGV. V lost 0 bases to trimming and J lost 0 bases, with 11 bases between them. CDR3 sequence: CASSLDGGGPNTGELFF. The CDR3 DNA follows: TGTGCCAGCAGCTTAGATGGGGGGGGCCCGAACACCGGGGAGCTGTTTTTT.

This chain connects TRBV2 to TRBJ2-7; D unresolved. V lost 1 base, J lost 0 bases, and 7 bases lay in between. Germline assignment: CDR1 SNHLY and CDR2 FYNNEI. CDR3 length: 14 amino acids. This CDR3 is CASSEDVLSYEQYF. Here the CDR3 DNA reads TGTGCCAGCAGTGAAGATGTTCTCTCCTACGAGCAGTACTTC.

This clone was picked up a small number of times. The V gene is TRBV5-6, the J gene TRBJ1-2, with 10 nucleotides matching TRBD1. The V and J ends lost 5 bases and 7 bases, in that order; junction bases with no gene match: 8. This CDR3 is built from 14 residues. Germline assignment: CDR1 SGHDT and CDR2 YYEEEE. The CDR3 loop reads CASRLTGGEGGYTF. The CDR3 coding sequence is TGTGCCAGCAGGTTGACAGGGGGCGAGGGTGGCTACACCTTC.

The CDR3 sequence is CASSLLGSEYNYGYTF. The CDR3 DNA reads as TGTGCCAGCAGTTTATTGGGCAGTGAATATAACTATGGCTACACCTTC. The J gene is TRBJ1-2, the V gene TRBV28; D remains ambiguous. The CDR3 is 16 residues long. Trimming removed 1 base from V and 1 base from J, with 13 bases in between. CDR1 and CDR2 (germline): MDHEN, SYDVKM.

With respect to this clone: Other DNA sequences in the same sample also yield this CDR3. The rearrangement joins TRBV18 to TRBJ1-2, with TRBD1 matching over 7 bases. The CDR3 length is 14 residues. V trimming: 0 bases; J trimming: 3 bases; junction bases outside the gene matches: 1. The germline gives CDR1 KGHSH, CDR2 LQKENI. CDR3 coding DNA: TGTGCCAGCTCACCACCAGGGGGCGACTATGGCTACACCTTC. This sequence encodes CASSPPGGDYGYTF.

V usage is TRBV9 and J usage is TRBJ2-3; TRBD2 agrees at 10 bases. The CDR3 is made up of 17 amino acids. With 4 bases clipped from V and 1 base from J, the junction kept 9 bases outside the gene matches. Per germline, CDR1 SGDLS and CDR2 YYNGEE. CDR3 sequence reads: CASSRGLANKRTDTQYF. As DNA, the CDR3 is TGTGCCAGCAGCCGGGGACTAGCGAATAAACGCACAGATACGCAGTATTTT.

The rearrangement uses TRBV10-3 and TRBJ2-3, with 7 positions matching TRBD2. CDR3 length: 17 amino acids. The J segment lost 3 bases and the V segment lost 0 bases, leaving 9 bases of the junction unmatched. Looked up from germline, CDR1 is ENHRY and CDR2 is SYGVKD. The CDR3 coding sequence is TGTGCCATCAGTGAGTCGATTTTTTCTAGCGGAACAGATACGCAGTATTTT. Protein product: CAISESIFSSGTDTQYF.